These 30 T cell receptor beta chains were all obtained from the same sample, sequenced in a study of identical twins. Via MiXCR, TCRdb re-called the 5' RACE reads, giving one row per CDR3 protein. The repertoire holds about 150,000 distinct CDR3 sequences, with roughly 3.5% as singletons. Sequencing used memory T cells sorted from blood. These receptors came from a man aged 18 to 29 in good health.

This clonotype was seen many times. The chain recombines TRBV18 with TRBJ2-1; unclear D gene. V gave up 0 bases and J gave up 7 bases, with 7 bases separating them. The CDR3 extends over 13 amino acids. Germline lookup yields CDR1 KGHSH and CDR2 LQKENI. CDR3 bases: TGTGCCAGCTCACCACCGTTAGTAAATGAGCAGTTCTTC. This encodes CASSPPLVNEQFF. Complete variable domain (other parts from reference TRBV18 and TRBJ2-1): NAGVMQNPRHLVRRRGQEARLRCSPMKGHSHVYWYRQLPEEGLKFMVYLQKENIIDESGMPKERFSAEFPKEGPSILRIQQVVRGDSAAYFCASSPPLVNEQFFGPGTRLTVL.

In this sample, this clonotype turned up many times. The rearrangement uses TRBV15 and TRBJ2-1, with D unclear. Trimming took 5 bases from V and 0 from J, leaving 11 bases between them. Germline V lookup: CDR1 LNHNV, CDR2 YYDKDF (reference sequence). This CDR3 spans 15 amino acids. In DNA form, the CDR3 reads TGTGCCACCAGCTTCCTAAGGGCCTCCTACAATGAGCAGTTCTTC. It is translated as CATSFLRASYNEQFF.

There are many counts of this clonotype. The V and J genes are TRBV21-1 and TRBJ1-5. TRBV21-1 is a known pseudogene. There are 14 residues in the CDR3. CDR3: CASGSRDRNQPQHF. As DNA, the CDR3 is TGTGCCAGCGGTAGTAGGGATCGCAATCAGCCCCAGCATTTT.

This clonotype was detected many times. CDR3 coding DNA: TGTGCCAGCAGCCTGGGGAGGCGTACAGATACGCAGTATTTT. Translation gives CASSLGRRTDTQYF. V is TRBV7-8 and J is TRBJ2-3; weak D call: TRBD2 (6 bases). The CDR3 length is 14 residues. From germline, CDR1 is SGHVS and CDR2 FQNEAQ. Trimming removed 5 bases from V and 3 bases from J, with 12 bases in between.

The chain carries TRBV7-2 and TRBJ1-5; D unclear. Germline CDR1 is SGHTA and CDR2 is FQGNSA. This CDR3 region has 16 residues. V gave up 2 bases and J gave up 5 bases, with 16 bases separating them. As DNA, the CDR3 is TGTGCCAGCAGCTTAACTTCCGCGAGGGCAGATCAGCCCCAGCATTTT. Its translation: CASSLTSARADQPQHF.

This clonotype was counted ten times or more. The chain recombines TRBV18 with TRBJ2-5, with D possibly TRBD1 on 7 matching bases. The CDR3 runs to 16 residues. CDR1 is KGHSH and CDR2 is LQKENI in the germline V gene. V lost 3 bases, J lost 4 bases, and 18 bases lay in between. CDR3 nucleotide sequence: TGTGCCAGCTCACCGGCGGGACAGCTGAAAGGAGAGACCCAGTACTTC. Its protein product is CASSPAGQLKGETQYF.

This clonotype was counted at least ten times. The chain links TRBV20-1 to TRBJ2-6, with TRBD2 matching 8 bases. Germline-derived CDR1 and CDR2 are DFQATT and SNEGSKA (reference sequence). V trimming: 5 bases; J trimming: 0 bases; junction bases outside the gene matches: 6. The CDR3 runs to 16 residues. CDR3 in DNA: TGCAGTGCTGTAAGCGGGAGTCGCTCTGGGGCCAACGTCCTGACTTTC. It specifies CSAVSGSRSGANVLTF.

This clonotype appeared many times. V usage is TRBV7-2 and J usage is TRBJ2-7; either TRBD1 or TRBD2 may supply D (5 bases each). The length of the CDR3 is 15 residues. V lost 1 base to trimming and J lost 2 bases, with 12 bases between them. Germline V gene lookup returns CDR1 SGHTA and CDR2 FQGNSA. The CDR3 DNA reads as TGTGCCAGCAGCTTAGGAGGGGAGATGCCCTACGAGCAGTACTTC. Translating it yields CASSLGGEMPYEQYF. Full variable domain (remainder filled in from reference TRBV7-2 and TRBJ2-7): GAGVSQSPSNKVTEKGKDVELRCDPISGHTALYWYRQSLGQGLEFLIYFQGNSAPDKSGLPSDRFSAERTGGSVSTLTIQRTQQEDSAVYLCASSLGGEMPYEQYFGPGTRLTVT.

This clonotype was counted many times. CDR3 in DNA: TGTGCCAGCAGTAAGGGACGGCTATATGGCTACACCTTC. Its translation: CASSKGRLYGYTF. The V and J genes are TRBV27 and TRBJ1-2, with TRBD1 as a possible D gene (5 bases). CDR3 size: 13 residues. Germline V gene lookup returns CDR1 MNHEY and CDR2 SMNVEV (reference sequence). V lost 5 bases and J 5 bases, leaving 12 bases between the germline ends.

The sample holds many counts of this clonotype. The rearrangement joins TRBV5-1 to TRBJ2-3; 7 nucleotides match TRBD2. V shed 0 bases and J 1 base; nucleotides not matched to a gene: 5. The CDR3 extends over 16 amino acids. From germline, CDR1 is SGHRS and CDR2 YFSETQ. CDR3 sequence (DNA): TGCGCCAGCAGCTTGGGGCTAGCGGAACGCACAGATACGCAGTATTTT. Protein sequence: CASSLGLAERTDTQYF.

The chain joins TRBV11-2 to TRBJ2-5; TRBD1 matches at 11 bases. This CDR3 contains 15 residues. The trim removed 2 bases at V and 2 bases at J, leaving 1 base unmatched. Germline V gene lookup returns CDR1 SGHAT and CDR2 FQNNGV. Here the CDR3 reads CASSLRDRGQETQYF. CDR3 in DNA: TGTGCCAGCAGCTTAAGGGACAGGGGGCAAGAGACCCAGTACTTC.

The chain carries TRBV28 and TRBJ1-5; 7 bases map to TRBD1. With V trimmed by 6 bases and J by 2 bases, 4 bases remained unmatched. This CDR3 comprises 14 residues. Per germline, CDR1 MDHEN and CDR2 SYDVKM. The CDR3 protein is CASRDRRRNQPQHF. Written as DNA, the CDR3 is TGTGCCAGCAGGGACAGGAGACGCAATCAGCCCCAGCATTTT.

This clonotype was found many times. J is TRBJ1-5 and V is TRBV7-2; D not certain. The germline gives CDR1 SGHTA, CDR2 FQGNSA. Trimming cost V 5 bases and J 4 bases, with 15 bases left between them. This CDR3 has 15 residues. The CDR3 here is CASSRMGLENQPQHF. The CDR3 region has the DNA TGTGCCAGCAGCCGGATGGGGTTGGAGAATCAGCCCCAGCATTTT. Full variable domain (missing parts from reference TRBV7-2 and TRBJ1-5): GAGVSQSPSNKVTEKGKDVELRCDPISGHTALYWYRQSLGQGLEFLIYFQGNSAPDKSGLPSDRFSAERTGGSVSTLTIQRTQQEDSAVYLCASSRMGLENQPQHFGDGTRLSIL.

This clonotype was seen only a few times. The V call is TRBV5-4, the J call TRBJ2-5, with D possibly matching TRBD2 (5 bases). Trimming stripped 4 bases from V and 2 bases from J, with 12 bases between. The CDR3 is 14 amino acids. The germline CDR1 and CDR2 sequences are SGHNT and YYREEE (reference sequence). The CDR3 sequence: CASSKETGQETQYF. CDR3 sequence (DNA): TGTGCCAGCAGCAAGGAAACGGGGCAAGAGACCCAGTACTTC.

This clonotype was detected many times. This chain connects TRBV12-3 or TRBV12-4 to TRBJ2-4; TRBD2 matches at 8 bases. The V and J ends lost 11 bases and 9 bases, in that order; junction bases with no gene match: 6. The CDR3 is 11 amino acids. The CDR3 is CAAGGGTIQYF. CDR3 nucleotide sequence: TGTGCCGCCGGGGGGGGAACCATTCAGTACTTC.

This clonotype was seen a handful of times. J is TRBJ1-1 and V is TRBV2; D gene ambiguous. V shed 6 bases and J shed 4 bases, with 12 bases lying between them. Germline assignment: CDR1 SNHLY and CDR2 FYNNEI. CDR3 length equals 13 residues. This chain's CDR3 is CASRANLGTEAFF. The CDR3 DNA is TGTGCCAGCAGAGCTAACCTAGGCACTGAAGCTTTCTTT.

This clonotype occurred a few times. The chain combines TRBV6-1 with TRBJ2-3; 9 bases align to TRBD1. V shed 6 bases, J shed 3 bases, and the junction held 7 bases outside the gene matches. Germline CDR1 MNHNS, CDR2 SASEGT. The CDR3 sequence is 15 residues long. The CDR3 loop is CASRGQGWQTDTQYF. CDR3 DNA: TGTGCCAGCAGAGGACAGGGGTGGCAAACAGATACGCAGTATTTT.

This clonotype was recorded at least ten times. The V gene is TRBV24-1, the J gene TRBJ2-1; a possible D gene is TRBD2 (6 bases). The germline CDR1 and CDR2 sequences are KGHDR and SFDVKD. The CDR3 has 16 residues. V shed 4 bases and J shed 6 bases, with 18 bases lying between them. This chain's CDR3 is CATSDPSLGGSNEQFF. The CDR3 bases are TGTGCCACCAGTGACCCGAGCCTCGGGGGAAGCAATGAGCAGTTCTTC.

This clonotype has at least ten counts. This chain's CDR3 is CASSYGLLSSTGELFF. DNA of the CDR3: TGTGCCAGCAGTTACGGGTTACTATCAAGCACCGGGGAGCTGTTTTTT. V usage is TRBV6-5 and J usage is TRBJ2-2; D is unclear. The V end was cut by 2 bases, the J end by 4 bases, with 14 bases between. Germline V gene data show CDR1 as MNHEY and CDR2 as SVGAGI. CDR3 length: 16 residues.

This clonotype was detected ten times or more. CDR3: CASSLIWGEELFF. CDR3 DNA sequence: TGTGCCAGCAGTTTAATTTGGGGGGAGGAGCTGTTTTTT. V is TRBV12-3 or TRBV12-4 and J is TRBJ2-2, with D tentatively TRBD2 (6 bases). The CDR3 spans 13 residues. V was shortened by 2 bases and J by 10 bases, with 11 bases between the two germline ends.

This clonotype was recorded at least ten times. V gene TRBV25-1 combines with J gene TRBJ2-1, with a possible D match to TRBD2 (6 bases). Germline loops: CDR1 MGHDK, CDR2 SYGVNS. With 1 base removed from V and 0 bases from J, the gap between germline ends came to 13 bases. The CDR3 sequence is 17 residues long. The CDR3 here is CASSESSGWDSYNEQFF. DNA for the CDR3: TGTGCCAGCAGTGAATCGAGCGGGTGGGACTCCTACAATGAGCAGTTCTTC.

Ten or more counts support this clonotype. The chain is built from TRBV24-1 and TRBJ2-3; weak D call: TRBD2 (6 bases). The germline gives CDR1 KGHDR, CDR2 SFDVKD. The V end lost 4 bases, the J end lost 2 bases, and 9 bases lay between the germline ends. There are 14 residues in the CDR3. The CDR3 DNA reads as TGTGCCACCAGTGACATGGGACTCACAGATACGCAGTATTTT. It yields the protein CATSDMGLTDTQYF.

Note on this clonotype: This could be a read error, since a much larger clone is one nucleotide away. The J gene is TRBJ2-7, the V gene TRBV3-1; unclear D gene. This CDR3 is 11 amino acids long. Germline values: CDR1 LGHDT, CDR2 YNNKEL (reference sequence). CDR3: CASGNSSEQYV. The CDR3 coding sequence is TGTGCCAGCGGCAACTCCTCCGAGCAGTACGTC.

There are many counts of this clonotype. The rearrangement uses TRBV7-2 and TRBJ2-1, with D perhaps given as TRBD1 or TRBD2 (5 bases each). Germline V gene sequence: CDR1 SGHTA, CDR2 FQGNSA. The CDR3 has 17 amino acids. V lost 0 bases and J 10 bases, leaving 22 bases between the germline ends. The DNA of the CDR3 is TGTGCCAGCAGCTTAGCCCTCTTCCGGGACGGGTCTCGCGAGCAGTTCTTC. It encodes CASSLALFRDGSREQFF.

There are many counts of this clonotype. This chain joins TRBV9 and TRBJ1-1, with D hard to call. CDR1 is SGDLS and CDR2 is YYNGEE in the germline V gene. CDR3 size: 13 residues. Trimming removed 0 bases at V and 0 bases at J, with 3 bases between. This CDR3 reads CASSVAVNTEAFF. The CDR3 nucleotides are TGTGCCAGCAGCGTAGCCGTGAACACTGAAGCTTTCTTT.

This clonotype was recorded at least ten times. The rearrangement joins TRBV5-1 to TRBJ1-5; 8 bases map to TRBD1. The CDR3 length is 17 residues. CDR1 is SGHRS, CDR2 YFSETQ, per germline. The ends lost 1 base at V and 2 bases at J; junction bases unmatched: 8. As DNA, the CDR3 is TGCGCCAGCAGCTTGACCTCGACAGGGGTCGGCAATCAGCCCCAGCATTTT. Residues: CASSLTSTGVGNQPQHF. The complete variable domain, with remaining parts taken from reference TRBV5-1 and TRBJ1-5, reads KAGVTQTPRYLIKTRGQQVTLSCSPISGHRSVSWYQQTPGQGLQFLFEYFSETQRNKGNFPGRFSGRQFSNSRSEMNVSTLELGDSALYLCASSLTSTGVGNQPQHFGDGTRLSIL.

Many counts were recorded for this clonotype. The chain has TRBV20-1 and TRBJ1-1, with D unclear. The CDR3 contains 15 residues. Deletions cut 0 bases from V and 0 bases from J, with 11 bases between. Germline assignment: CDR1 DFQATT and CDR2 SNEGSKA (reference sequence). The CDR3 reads CSARDRGLMNTEAFF. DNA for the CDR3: TGCAGTGCTAGAGATCGAGGTCTCATGAACACTGAAGCTTTCTTT.

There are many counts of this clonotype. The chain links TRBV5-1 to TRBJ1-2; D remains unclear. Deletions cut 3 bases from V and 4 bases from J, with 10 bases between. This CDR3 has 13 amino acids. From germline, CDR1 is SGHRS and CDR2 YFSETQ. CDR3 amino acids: CASSSIDGYGYTF. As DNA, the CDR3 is TGCGCCAGCAGCTCGATCGACGGCTATGGCTACACCTTC.

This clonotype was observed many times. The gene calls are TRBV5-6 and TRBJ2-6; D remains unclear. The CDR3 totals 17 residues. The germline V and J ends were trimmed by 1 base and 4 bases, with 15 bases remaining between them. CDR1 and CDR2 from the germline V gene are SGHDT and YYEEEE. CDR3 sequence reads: CASSLYTLGSGANVLTF. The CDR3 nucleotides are TGTGCCAGCAGCTTGTACACTCTGGGGTCCGGGGCCAACGTCCTGACTTTC.

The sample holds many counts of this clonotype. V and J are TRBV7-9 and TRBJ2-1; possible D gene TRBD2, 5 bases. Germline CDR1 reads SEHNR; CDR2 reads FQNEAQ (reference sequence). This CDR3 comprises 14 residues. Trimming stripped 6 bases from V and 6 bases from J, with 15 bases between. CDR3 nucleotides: TGTGCCAGCAGTCCCTGGGCGGCGGGCAATGAGCAGTTCTTC. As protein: CASSPWAAGNEQFF.